One and the same sample provided the 17 T cell receptor beta chains below, sequenced in a study of CD8+ T cells in alopecia areata. Treatment here: oral pan-JAK inhibitor, 5-10 mg twice daily. cDNA serving as the sequencing template came from extracted, reverse transcribed RNA. Clones were read by immunoSEQ multiplex PCR, and TCRdb kept only the in-frame ones, dropping some. The sample consists of roughly 100,000 clones, 60% to 65% of them appearing once. This specimen consisted of CD8+ T cells sorted from blood, obtained at week 4, from a patient treated with tofacitinib. The receptors shown here come from a human donor with alopecia areata.

This clone has a count of ten or more. The V call is TRBV27, the J call TRBJ2-1; 9 bases line up with TRBD1. CDR3 length equals 15 residues. The V gene's germline CDR1 is MNHEY and CDR2 SMNVEV (reference sequence). After removal of 1 base from V and 4 bases from J, the junction contained 2 bases not matched to a gene. The CDR3 here is CASSLLQGAYNEQFF. CDR3 nucleotides: TGTGCCAGCAGTTTATTACAGGGGGCTTACAATGAGCAGTTCTTC.

This clone has only a few counts. The CDR3 coding sequence is TGCGCCAGCAGCCAAGATGGAGCGGGAGAATCCACAGATACGCAGTATTTT. Its protein product is CASSQDGAGESTDTQYF. The chain carries TRBV4-1 and TRBJ2-3; 8 bases are a match to TRBD2. Trimming took 0 bases from V and 2 from J; bases not matched to a gene: 7. Germline V CDR1 and CDR2: MGHRA, YSYEKL. The CDR3 loop spans 17 amino acids.

The DNA of the CDR3 is TGTGCCAGCAGTGCCCGACCCACAGGGTTAGAGGGCGAAAAACTGTTTTTT. Its translation: CASSARPTGLEGEKLFF. The chain uses TRBV2 and TRBJ1-4; TRBD1 is a possible D gene (6 bases). This CDR3 has 17 amino acids. The V end lost 4 bases, the J end lost 8 bases, and 23 bases lay between the germline ends. The germline V gene has CDR1 SNHLY and CDR2 FYNNEI.

The chain is built from TRBV27 and TRBJ1-2, with D unclear. V dropped 3 bases and J dropped 6 bases, with 17 bases sitting between them. Germline V lookup: CDR1 MNHEY, CDR2 SMNVEV (reference sequence). The CDR3 loop spans 15 amino acids. The chain's CDR3 is CASSFILGGINGYTF. DNA for the CDR3: TGTGCCAGCAGTTTTATCTTAGGAGGAATAAATGGCTACACCTTC.

This rearrangement joins TRBV30 to TRBJ1-5; 10 positions agree with TRBD1. Germline V gives CDR1 GTSNPN, CDR2 SVGIG (reference sequence). V was pared by 2 bases and J by 2 bases, with 3 bases of the junction left unmatched. The CDR3 consists of 15 residues. CDR3 bases: TGTGCCTGGAGTACGGGGACAGGGGGCAATCAGCCCCAGCATTTT. Encoded protein: CAWSTGTGGNQPQHF.

The chain carries TRBV30 and TRBJ1-2; D is ambiguous. The CDR3 sequence is 13 residues long. The V and J ends lost 0 bases and 3 bases respectively, with 8 bases between them. From germline, CDR1 is GTSNPN and CDR2 SVGIG (reference sequence). The CDR3 nucleotides read TGTGCCTGGAGTGTGGGTTCGGACTATGGCTACACCTTC. Translation gives CAWSVGSDYGYTF.

This clone was observed a few times. V usage is TRBV29-1 and J usage is TRBJ1-3; TRBD1 agrees at 8 bases. CDR1 and CDR2 (germline): SQVTM, ANQGSEA. Trimming cost V 6 bases and J 5 bases; bases outside gene matches: 9. The CDR3 consists of 14 residues. The chain's CDR3 is CSVEDRTGRNTIYF. Here the CDR3 DNA reads TGCAGCGTCGAGGATCGGACAGGGAGAAACACCATATATTTT.

The chain has TRBV2 and TRBJ2-7; 9 nucleotides match TRBD1. CDR1 is SNHLY, CDR2 FYNNEI, per germline. The V segment lost 6 bases and the J segment 4 bases; nucleotides outside the gene matches: 4. The CDR3 covers 13 residues. CDR3 protein: CASRMGQGYEQYF. In nucleotides, the CDR3 is TGTGCCAGCAGGATGGGACAGGGATACGAGCAGTACTTC.

CDR3 nucleotide sequence: TGCAGCGTTGAAGAAAGACAGGGGGCTGGTTACGAGCAGTACTTC. This translates into CSVEERQGAGYEQYF. V and J are TRBV29-1 and TRBJ2-7; 10 nucleotides align to TRBD1. Germline V gene data show CDR1 as SQVTM and CDR2 as ANQGSEA. The CDR3 is 15 amino acids. V trimming: 0 bases; J trimming: 4 bases; junction bases outside the gene matches: 6.

In regard to this clone: The same CDR3 arises from other DNA sequences in this sample as well. The chain uses TRBV7-9 and TRBJ2-7, with a weak D call TRBD1 (6 bases). This CDR3 spans 13 amino acids. The V end was cut by 6 bases, the J end by 0 bases, with 9 bases between. The germline gives CDR1 SEHNR, CDR2 FQNEAQ (reference sequence). As DNA, the CDR3 is TGTGCCAGCAGTTGGGACAACTCCTACGAGCAGTACTTC. It yields the protein CASSWDNSYEQYF.

The genes are TRBV29-1 and TRBJ2-7, with 15 bases aligning to TRBD2. Losses at the gene ends were 0 bases for V and 6 bases for J; bases not matched to a gene: 12. This CDR3 has 18 residues. Germline lookup yields CDR1 SQVTM and CDR2 ANQGSEA. CDR3 sequence (DNA): TGCAGCGTTGAAGATGTCCCGGGACTAGCGGGGGGCCCTGTCGAGCAGTACTTC. Its protein is CSVEDVPGLAGGPVEQYF.

This clone came up a few times. The chain employs TRBV7-2 and TRBJ2-7; 11 nucleotides align to TRBD2. The J segment lost 4 bases and the V segment lost 5 bases, leaving 10 bases of the junction unmatched. CDR1 is SGHTA, CDR2 FQGNSA, per germline. This CDR3 is 16 amino acids long. In DNA, the CDR3 is TGTGCCAGCAGCCCTTTAGCGGGAGGGCCGCAGTACGAGCAGTACTTC. This codes for CASSPLAGGPQYEQYF.

V usage is TRBV4-3 and J usage is TRBJ1-2; the D is unclear. This CDR3 is built from 12 residues. The germline gives CDR1 LGHNA, CDR2 YSLEER. V lost 0 bases, J lost 10 bases, and 9 bases lay in between. CDR3 in DNA: TGCGCCAGCAGCCAAGATTGGGCAGACTACACCTTC. The encoded protein is CASSQDWADYTF.

The chain has TRBV12-5 and TRBJ2-7; weak D call: TRBD2 (6 bases). The CDR3 runs 15 residues. Germline lookup yields CDR1 LGHNT and CDR2 FRNRAP. V gave up 2 bases and J gave up 3 bases, with 14 bases separating them. CDR3 bases: TGTGCTAGTGGTTTGAAACACCCGGGGGACTACGAGCAGTACTTC. Amino acids: CASGLKHPGDYEQYF.

V is TRBV28 and J is TRBJ2-7, with 9 positions matching TRBD2. Per the germline V gene, CDR1 is MDHEN and CDR2 is SYDVKM. J gave up 5 bases and V 4 bases, and 9 bases lay outside the gene matches. The CDR3 has 15 amino acids. CDR3 loop: CASSSGLADGDEQYF. The CDR3 DNA reads TGTGCCAGCAGTTCGGGACTAGCAGACGGGGACGAGCAGTACTTC. The whole variable domain, remainder taken from reference TRBV28 and TRBJ2-7, is DVKVTQSSRYLVKRTGEKVFLECVQDMDHENMFWYRQDPGLGLRLIYFSYDVKMKEKGDIPEGYSVSREKKERFSLILESASTNQTSMYLCASSSGLADGDEQYFGPGTRLTVT.

The gene calls are TRBV5-1 and TRBJ2-3; D not certain. The V end was cut by 4 bases, the J end by 6 bases, with 12 bases between. CDR1 SGHRS and CDR2 YFSETQ come from the germline V gene. The length of the CDR3 is 13 residues. Here the CDR3 reads CASSPLGGDTQYF. CDR3 bases: TGCGCCAGCAGCCCCTTAGGTGGGGATACGCAGTATTTT.

The genes are TRBV9 and TRBJ2-5; 7 bases are shared with TRBD1. CDR3 length equals 15 residues. Germline CDR1 and CDR2: SGDLS and YYNGEE. V gave up 0 bases and J gave up 2 bases; unmatched junction bases: 4. CDR3 DNA sequence: TGTGCCAGCAGCGTAGGTTTGGGACAGCAAGAGACCCAGTACTTC. Translated: CASSVGLGQQETQYF.